This is a list of T cell receptor beta chains from one sample in a study of T-cell reconstitution after alpha-beta-depleted transplantation in children. TCRdb recomputed calls from the PCR reads with MiXCR, one row per CDR3 protein. The data show around 440,000 distinct CDR3 sequences, 10% seen once. The input for sequencing was PBMCs, taken before TCRalphabeta/CD19-depleted stem cell transplant. All receptors come from a child younger than 10 with inherited bone marrow failure, due to receive a stem cell transplant. CDR3s include the opening cysteine and the closing phenylalanine or tryptophan. Each record gives: clone size, D gene, V gene, J gene, CDR3 length, CDR3 DNA, CDR3 protein. A D gene is named only where the DNA matches it firmly. Clone size is shown for a subset of rows, as once, few, many or a class of expanded clone.

clone_size: many; d_call: NA; v_call: TRBV11-2; j_call: TRBJ2-7; cdr3_length: 16; cdr3_nt: TGTGCCAGCAGCCCGCACCTGGCGGGGACCACCTACGAGCAGTACTTC; cdr3_aa: CASSPHLAGTTYEQYF
clone_size: few; d_call: TRBD2; v_call: TRBV20-1; j_call: TRBJ2-5; cdr3_length: 15; cdr3_nt: TGCAGTGCGCGGACTAGCGGCCCGTACCAAGAGACCCAGTACTTC; cdr3_aa: CSARTSGPYQETQYF
clone_size: many; d_call: TRBD2; v_call: TRBV12-3/TRBV12-4; j_call: TRBJ2-1; cdr3_length: 16; cdr3_nt: TGTGCCAGCAGTTTAGGCGAACTAGCGGTCTACAATGAGCAGTTCTTC; cdr3_aa: CASSLGELAVYNEQFF
clone_size: many; d_call: NA; v_call: TRBV5-1; j_call: TRBJ2-7; cdr3_length: 15; cdr3_nt: TGCGCCAGCAGCTTCTACGGGACAAATGGCTACGAGCAGTACTTC; cdr3_aa: CASSFYGTNGYEQYF
clone_size: many; d_call: NA; v_call: TRBV4-3; j_call: TRBJ2-7; cdr3_length: 16; cdr3_nt: TGCGCCAGCAGCCAAGAACTGGCGGTGATCTCCTACGAGCAGTACTTC; cdr3_aa: CASSQELAVISYEQYF
clone_size: many; d_call: TRBD2; v_call: TRBV12-3/TRBV12-4; j_call: TRBJ2-1; cdr3_length: 13; cdr3_nt: TGTGCCAGCAGCAGCGGGAGGGGAAATGAGCAGTTCTTC; cdr3_aa: CASSSGRGNEQFF
clone_size: NA; d_call: NA; v_call: TRBV30; j_call: TRBJ2-7; cdr3_length: 14; cdr3_nt: TGTGCCTGGAGTCTATGGTCCGACTCCTACGAGCAGTACTTC; cdr3_aa: CAWSLWSDSYEQYF
clone_size: many; d_call: TRBD2; v_call: TRBV11-3; j_call: TRBJ2-3; cdr3_length: 16; cdr3_nt: TGTGCCAGCAGCCCGGGACTAGCGAGTAGCACAGATACGCAGTATTTT; cdr3_aa: CASSPGLASSTDTQYF
clone_size: many; d_call: NA; v_call: TRBV21-1; j_call: TRBJ2-2; cdr3_length: 17; cdr3_nt: TGTGCCAGCAGCCCAAAAACCATGACCCCGAACACCGGGGAGCTGTTTTTT; cdr3_aa: CASSPKTMTPNTGELFF
clone_size: NA; d_call: TRBD2; v_call: TRBV5-4; j_call: TRBJ2-1; cdr3_length: 16; cdr3_nt: TGTGCCAGCAGCTTGGCCGGGCTAGCGGGCTACAATGAGCAGTTCTTC; cdr3_aa: CASSLAGLAGYNEQFF
clone_size: NA; d_call: NA; v_call: TRBV20-1; j_call: TRBJ2-1; cdr3_length: 14; cdr3_nt: TGCAGTGGCGTTACCGGGACTCCCTACAATGAGCAGTTCTTC; cdr3_aa: CSGVTGTPYNEQFF
clone_size: many; d_call: NA; v_call: TRBV20-1; j_call: TRBJ2-2; cdr3_length: 14; cdr3_nt: TGCAGTGCTAGAGATCATGAGGGTATGGGGGAGCTGTTTTTT; cdr3_aa: CSARDHEGMGELFF
clone_size: many; d_call: TRBD2; v_call: TRBV12-3/TRBV12-4; j_call: TRBJ2-3; cdr3_length: 15; cdr3_nt: TGTGCCAGCAGACCTGGACTAGCGGGGGGAGATACGCAGTATTTT; cdr3_aa: CASRPGLAGGDTQYF
clone_size: many; d_call: NA; v_call: TRBV12-3/TRBV12-4; j_call: TRBJ2-3; cdr3_length: 14; cdr3_nt: TGTGCCAGCAGTTCGGACGGAACCACAGATACGCAGTATTTT; cdr3_aa: CASSSDGTTDTQYF
clone_size: many; d_call: NA; v_call: TRBV5-1; j_call: TRBJ2-3; cdr3_length: 15; cdr3_nt: TGCGCCAGCAGCTCAGGGACACCTAGCACAGATACGCAGTATTTT; cdr3_aa: CASSSGTPSTDTQYF
clone_size: few; d_call: NA; v_call: TRBV5-1; j_call: TRBJ2-1; cdr3_length: 14; cdr3_nt: TGCGCCAGCAGCTCAGTGGTTGGCGGCCAAGAGCAGTTCTTC; cdr3_aa: CASSSVVGGQEQFF
clone_size: NA; d_call: TRBD1; v_call: TRBV20-1; j_call: TRBJ1-6; cdr3_length: 13; cdr3_nt: TGCAGTGCTGCCGGGACAGCCAATTCACCCCTCCACTTT; cdr3_aa: CSAAGTANSPLHF
clone_size: NA; d_call: NA; v_call: TRBV20-1; j_call: TRBJ2-1; cdr3_length: 15; cdr3_nt: TGCAGTGCTCTTACCGGGACGCTCGGCTACAATGAGCAGTTCTTC; cdr3_aa: CSALTGTLGYNEQFF
clone_size: many; d_call: TRBD2; v_call: TRBV5-1; j_call: TRBJ2-1; cdr3_length: 13; cdr3_nt: TGCGCCAGCAGCTTCAGGGAGGGCAGTGAGCAGTTCTTC; cdr3_aa: CASSFREGSEQFF
clone_size: many; d_call: NA; v_call: TRBV5-1; j_call: TRBJ2-1; cdr3_length: 12; cdr3_nt: TGCGCCAGCAGCTTGGCTGACAGGGAGCAGTTCTTC; cdr3_aa: CASSLADREQFF
clone_size: many; d_call: TRBD2; v_call: TRBV5-1; j_call: TRBJ2-1; cdr3_length: 15; cdr3_nt: TGCGCCAGCAGCTGGACTAGCGGGCTCTACAATGAGCAGTTCTTC; cdr3_aa: CASSWTSGLYNEQFF
clone_size: many; d_call: NA; v_call: TRBV4-1; j_call: TRBJ1-2; cdr3_length: 16; cdr3_nt: TGCGCCAGCAGCCAAGGAACCGGGGGCGCGCGGTATGGCTACACCTTC; cdr3_aa: CASSQGTGGARYGYTF
clone_size: few; d_call: NA; v_call: TRBV12-3/TRBV12-4; j_call: TRBJ2-6; cdr3_length: 13; cdr3_nt: TGTGCCAGCAAGAGATCTGGGGCCAACGTCCTGACTTTC; cdr3_aa: CASKRSGANVLTF
clone_size: many; d_call: TRBD2; v_call: TRBV4-3; j_call: TRBJ2-1; cdr3_length: 16; cdr3_nt: TGCGCCAGCAGCCAAGGGGGACTAGCGGGCTACAATGAGCAGTTCTTC; cdr3_aa: CASSQGGLAGYNEQFF
clone_size: many; d_call: NA; v_call: TRBV12-3/TRBV12-4; j_call: TRBJ2-1; cdr3_length: 12; cdr3_nt: TGTGCCAGCAGTCCTATTTACAATGAGCAGTTCTTC; cdr3_aa: CASSPIYNEQFF
clone_size: many; d_call: TRBD1; v_call: TRBV18; j_call: TRBJ2-3; cdr3_length: 15; cdr3_nt: TGTGCCAGCTCACCAATCACAGGGGTAACAGATACGCAGTATTTT; cdr3_aa: CASSPITGVTDTQYF
clone_size: few; d_call: NA; v_call: TRBV4-3; j_call: TRBJ2-4; cdr3_length: 18; cdr3_nt: TGCGCCAGCAGCCACTTCCCAGGCAGAGGGGTAGCCAAAAACATTCAGTACTTC; cdr3_aa: CASSHFPGRGVAKNIQYF
clone_size: many; d_call: NA; v_call: TRBV20-1; j_call: TRBJ2-4; cdr3_length: 13; cdr3_nt: TGCAGTGCTAGTACCGGGGTGACAGGCTTTAGGTACTTC; cdr3_aa: CSASTGVTGFRYF
clone_size: NA; d_call: NA; v_call: TRBV5-5; j_call: TRBJ2-5; cdr3_length: 13; cdr3_nt: TGTGCCAGCAGCTTCCCCGGGGACGAGACCCAGTACTTC; cdr3_aa: CASSFPGDETQYF
clone_size: many; d_call: NA; v_call: TRBV28; j_call: TRBJ1-2; cdr3_length: 14; cdr3_nt: TGTGCCAGCAGTTTATCTCCTAGGAGCTATGGCTACACCTTC; cdr3_aa: CASSLSPRSYGYTF
clone_size: few; d_call: NA; v_call: TRBV12-3/TRBV12-4; j_call: TRBJ2-7; cdr3_length: 14; cdr3_nt: TGTGCCAGCAGTCCCTTGGCCCGTTCCAACGAGCAGTACTTC; cdr3_aa: CASSPLARSNEQYF